Given below is one T cell receptor (beta chain) in context. What it recognizes is unknown. One entry per CDR3 protein results from TCRdb running MiXCR on the reads. Of roughly 120,000 distinct CDR3 sequences listed, 10% were seen once; the top ten hold 31%. This sample was included in a study of T cell repertoires in cytomegalovirus infection. Findings of the study overall: The study found HLA-C-restricted CMV-specific TCR beta clonotypes dominating the ex vivo response.

Sequenced: PBMCs, sequenced either directly or after in vitro stimulation (not recorded which). The TCR was taken from a human donor in good health (CMV status not recorded). Some clones in this sample may be carry-over from other donors' samples.

CDR3: CASSPPAETQYF. CDR3 nucleotide sequence: TGTGCCAGCAGCCCCCCTGCGGAGACCCAGTACTTC. The genes are TRBV28 and TRBJ2-5; D call uncertain. Germline V CDR1 and CDR2: MDHEN, SYDVKM. This CDR3 has 12 amino acids. The ends were cut back, 6 bases at V and 5 bases at J, with 10 bases in the middle.